These T cell receptor beta chains were read from a single sample in a study of CD8+CD57+ T cells in acquired aplastic anemia. Using its own MiXCR run on the reads, TCRdb lists one record per CDR3 protein. The sample includes about 180,000 distinct CDR3 sequences, around 50% of them seen just once. Material for sequencing was sorted CD4+, CD8+, or CD8+CD57+ T cells (not recorded which) from PBMCs. These receptors were obtained from a human donor with aplastic anemia. CDR3s include the opening cysteine and the closing phenylalanine or tryptophan. A D gene is named only where the DNA matches it firmly. Some rows mark clone size as missing; the rest say once, few, many or name a class of expanded clone.

j_call clone_size v_call cdr3_length d_call cdr3_nt cdr3_aa
TRBJ2-7 - TRBV6-1 13 TRBD2 TGTGCCAGCAGAGGACTAGCGGGAGCCGAGCAGTACTTC CASRGLAGAEQYF
TRBJ2-5 - TRBV24-1 16 - TGTGCCACCAGTGACTCCGGTAGGGGATCATCAGAGACCCAGTACTTC CATSDSGRGSSETQYF
TRBJ2-5 many TRBV4-2 16 - TGTGCCAGCAGCCAAGATAGGCGGGGGCCTCAAGAGACCCAGTACTTC CASSQDRRGPQETQYF
TRBJ1-6 - TRBV6-5 16 - TGTGCCAGCAGTTACAGTCGCAATCTGAATAATTCACCCCTCCACTTT CASSYSRNLNNSPLHF
TRBJ2-5 - TRBV7-9 15 TRBD2 TGTGCCACTACAAGCGGGAGGGCTTATCAAGAGACCCAGTACTTC CATTSGRAYQETQYF
TRBJ2-7 many TRBV12-3/TRBV12-4 12 TRBD1 TGTGCCAGCACCTCGAGGACAGGGCCCTTGGACTTC CASTSRTGPLDF
TRBJ1-2 medium-sized TRBV24-1 16 TRBD1 TGTGCCACCAGTGATTCGGGACAGGGGACAGGCTATGGCTACACCTTC CATSDSGQGTGYGYTF
TRBJ2-5 few TRBV7-9 12 - TGTGCCAGCAGCTTAGATGTCGAGACCCAGTACTTC CASSLDVETQYF
TRBJ1-6 - TRBV7-8 15 - TGTGCCAGCAGTGCCGGGGAGGGGTTCGGCTCACCCCTCCACTTT CASSAGEGFGSPLHF
TRBJ2-1 - TRBV2 13 - TGTGCCAGCAGGGGACGACTGCGCGATGAGCAGTTCTTC CASRGRLRDEQFF
TRBJ1-2 - TRBV10-3 12 - TGTGCCATCAGTGGGACAGCAGAGGGCTACACCTTC CAISGTAEGYTF
TRBJ2-3 many TRBV24-1 15 - TGTGCCACCAGTCGGACTAGGGGGGGAGTAGATACGCAGTATTTT CATSRTRGGVDTQYF